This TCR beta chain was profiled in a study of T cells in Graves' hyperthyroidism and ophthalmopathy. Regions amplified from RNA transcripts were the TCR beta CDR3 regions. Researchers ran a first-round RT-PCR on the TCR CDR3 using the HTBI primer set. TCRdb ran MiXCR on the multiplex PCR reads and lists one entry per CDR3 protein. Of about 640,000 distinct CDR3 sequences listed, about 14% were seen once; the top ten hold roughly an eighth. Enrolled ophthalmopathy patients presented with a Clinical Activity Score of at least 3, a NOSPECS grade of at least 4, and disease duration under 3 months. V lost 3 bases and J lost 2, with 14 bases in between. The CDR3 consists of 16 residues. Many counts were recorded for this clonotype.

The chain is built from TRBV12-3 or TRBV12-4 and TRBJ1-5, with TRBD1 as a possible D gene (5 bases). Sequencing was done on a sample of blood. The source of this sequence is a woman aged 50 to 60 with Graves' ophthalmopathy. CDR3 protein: CASSFRRGGGNQPQHF. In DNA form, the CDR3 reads TGTGCCAGCAGTTTTCGGAGGGGAGGAGGCAATCAGCCCCAGCATTTT.